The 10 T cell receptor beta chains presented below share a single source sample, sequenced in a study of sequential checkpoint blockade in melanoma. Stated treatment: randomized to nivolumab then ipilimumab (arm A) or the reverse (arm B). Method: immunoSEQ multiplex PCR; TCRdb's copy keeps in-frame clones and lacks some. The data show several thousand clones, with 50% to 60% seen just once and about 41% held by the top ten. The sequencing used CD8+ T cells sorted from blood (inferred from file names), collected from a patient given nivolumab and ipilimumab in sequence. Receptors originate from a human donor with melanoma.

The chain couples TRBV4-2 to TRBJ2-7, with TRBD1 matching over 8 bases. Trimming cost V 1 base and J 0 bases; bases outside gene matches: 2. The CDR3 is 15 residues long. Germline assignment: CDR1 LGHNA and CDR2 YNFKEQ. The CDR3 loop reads CASSQGTGSSYEQYF. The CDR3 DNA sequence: TGTGCCAGCAGCCAAGGGACAGGGAGCTCCTACGAGCAGTACTTC.

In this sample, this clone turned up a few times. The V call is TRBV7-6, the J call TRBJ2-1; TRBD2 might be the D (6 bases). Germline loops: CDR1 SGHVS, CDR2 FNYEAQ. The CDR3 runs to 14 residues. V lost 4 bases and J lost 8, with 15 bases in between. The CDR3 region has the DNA TGTGCCAGCAGCTCGTCCGGGAAGCGGGATGAGCAGTTCTTC. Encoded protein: CASSSSGKRDEQFF.

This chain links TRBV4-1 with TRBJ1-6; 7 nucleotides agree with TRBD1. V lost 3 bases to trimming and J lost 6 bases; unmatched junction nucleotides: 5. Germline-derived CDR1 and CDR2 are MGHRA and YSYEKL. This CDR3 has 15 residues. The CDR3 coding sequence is TGCGCCAGCAGCCACGGACAGGCCCTTAATTCACCCCTCCACTTT. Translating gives CASSHGQALNSPLHF.

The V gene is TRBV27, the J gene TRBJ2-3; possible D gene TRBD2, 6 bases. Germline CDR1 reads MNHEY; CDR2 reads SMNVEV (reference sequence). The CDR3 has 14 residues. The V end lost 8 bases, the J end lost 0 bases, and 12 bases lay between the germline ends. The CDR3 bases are TGTGCCAGCTCAGAGAGCGGGAGCACAGATACGCAGTATTTT. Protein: CASSESGSTDTQYF.

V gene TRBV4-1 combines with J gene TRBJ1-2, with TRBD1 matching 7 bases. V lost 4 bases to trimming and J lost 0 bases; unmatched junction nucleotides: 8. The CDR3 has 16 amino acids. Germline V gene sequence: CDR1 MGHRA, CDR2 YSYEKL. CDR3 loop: CASSPLGQETNYGYTF. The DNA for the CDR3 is TGCGCCAGCAGCCCACTCGGACAGGAAACTAACTATGGCTACACCTTC.

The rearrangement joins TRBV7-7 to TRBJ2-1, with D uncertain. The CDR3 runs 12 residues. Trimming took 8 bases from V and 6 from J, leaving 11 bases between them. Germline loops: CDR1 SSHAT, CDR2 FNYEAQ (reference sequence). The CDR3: CASGSLGNEQFF. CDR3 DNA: TGTGCCAGCGGTAGCCTCGGCAATGAGCAGTTCTTC.

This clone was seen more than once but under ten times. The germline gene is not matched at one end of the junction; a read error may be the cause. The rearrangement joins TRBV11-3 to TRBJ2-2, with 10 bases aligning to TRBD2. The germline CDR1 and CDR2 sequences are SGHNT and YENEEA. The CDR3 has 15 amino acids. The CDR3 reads CASSVERGGYGELFF. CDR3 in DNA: TGTGCCAGCAGCGTAGAGCGGGGGGGCTACGGGGAGCTGTTTTTT.

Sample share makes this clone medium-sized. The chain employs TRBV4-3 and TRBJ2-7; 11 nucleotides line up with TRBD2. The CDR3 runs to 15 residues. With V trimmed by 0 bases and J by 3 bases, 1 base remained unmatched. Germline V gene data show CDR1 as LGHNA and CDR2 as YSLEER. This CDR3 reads CASSQETSGVYEQYF. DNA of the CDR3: TGCGCCAGCAGCCAAGAGACTAGCGGGGTCTACGAGCAGTACTTC.

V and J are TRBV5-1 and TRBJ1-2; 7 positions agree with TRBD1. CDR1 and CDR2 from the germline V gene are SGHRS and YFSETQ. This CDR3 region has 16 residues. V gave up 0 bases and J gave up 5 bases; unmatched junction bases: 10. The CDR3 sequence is CASSLGQGGRGYGYTF. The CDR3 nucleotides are TGCGCCAGCAGCTTGGGACAGGGTGGGCGCGGATATGGCTACACCTTC.

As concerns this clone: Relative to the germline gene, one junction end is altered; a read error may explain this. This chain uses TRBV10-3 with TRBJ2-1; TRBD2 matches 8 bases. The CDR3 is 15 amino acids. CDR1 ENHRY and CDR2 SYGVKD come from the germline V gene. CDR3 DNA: TGTGCCATCAGTGAGCGGGGGGGCTCCCACAATGAGCAGTTCTTC. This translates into CAISERGGSHNEQFF.